The rows below give T cell receptor beta chains drawn from one sample of a study of blood T cell repertoires in COVID-19. This table comes from immunoSEQ multiplex PCR, and its TCRdb copy is limited to in-frame clones, with some not included. The sample has roughly 300,000 clones, more than 75% seen once; the top ten hold about 4.2%. Sample: PBMCs or T cells enriched from blood (not recorded which). The receptors were gathered from a man between 25 and 39 years old who had recovered from COVID-19. Both conserved end residues are part of each CDR3. D genes are given only for firm matches. Clone size is given for some rows only: seen once, a few or many times, or a class if the clone is expanded.

j_call v_call clone_size d_call cdr3_nt cdr3_aa
TRBJ1-2 TRBV5-1 once - TGCGCCAGCAGCTCCCAGGCCTATGGCTACACCTTC CASSSQAYGYTF
TRBJ1-2 TRBV20-1 - - TGCAGTGCGAGGAGGGGTGGCTACACCTTC CSARRGGYTF
TRBJ2-3 TRBV4-1 - TRBD2 TGCGCCAGCAGCCAAGAACGGACTAGCGGCACAGATACGCAGTATTTT CASSQERTSGTDTQYF
TRBJ2-1 TRBV5-4 - TRBD2 TGTGCCAGCAGCTCGGGACTAGCGGGAGGTGAGCAGTTCTTC CASSSGLAGGEQFF
TRBJ1-2 TRBV4-1 - TRBD1 TGCGCCAGCAGCCAAGATAAGGGACAGGGGACGTGGATTAACTATGGCTACACCTTC CASSQDKGQGTWINYGYTF
TRBJ2-7 TRBV15 few TRBD2 TGTGCCACCAGCAGAGAGGGACTAGCGGAATCCTACGAGCAGTACTTC CATSREGLAESYEQYF
TRBJ2-1 TRBV18 - TRBD2 TGTGCCAGCTCACAAATCATAGCGGGAGGGGCAAACAATGAGCAGTTCTTC CASSQIIAGGANNEQFF
TRBJ2-3 TRBV7-9 - - TGTGCCAGCAGCTCTTGGACAGTGGACGATACGCAGTATTTT CASSSWTVDDTQYF
TRBJ1-2 TRBV18 - TRBD1 TGTGCCAGCTCAGCGACAGGGTACGCTTTTGGCTACACCTTC CASSATGYAFGYTF
TRBJ2-7 TRBV18 - TRBD2 TGTGCCAGCTCACCACCGGCAAGACTAGCGGATTCCTACGAGCAGTACTTC CASSPPARLADSYEQYF
TRBJ2-5 TRBV5-1 - - TGCGGAGTGGGCAGGGTAGAGACCCAGTACTTC CGVGRVETQYF
TRBJ2-2 TRBV19 - - TGTGCCAGTAGTATGGTTACATCCGGGGAGCTGTTTTTT CASSMVTSGELFF
TRBJ2-5 TRBV6-2/TRBV6-3 - - TGTGCCAGCAGTTACGGACTCGAGACCCAGTACTTC CASSYGLETQYF
TRBJ1-5 TRBV19 - - TGTGCCAGTAGTGCGACCGGGGGGGACGTGTATCAGCCCCAGCATTTT CASSATGGDVYQPQHF
TRBJ2-5 TRBV28 - - TGTGCCAGCAGTTCACGGCCCGGGAACCAAGAGACCCAGTACTTC CASSSRPGNQETQYF
TRBJ1-5 TRBV6-4 - - TGTGCCCACAAGGGGCAGTTCAATCAGCCCCAGCATTTT CAHKGQFNQPQHF
TRBJ1-2 TRBV25-1 - - TGTGCCAGCAGTCTTCGTGAACATCTCCTCTTC CASSLREHLLF
TRBJ2-7 TRBV20-1 - TRBD1 TGCAGTGCTAGTTCCGGGACAGGGGTCTCCTACGAGCAGTACTTC CSASSGTGVSYEQYF
TRBJ1-1 TRBV5-5 - - TGTGCCAGCAGCTTTGACGGGAGGAACACTGAAGCTTTCTTT CASSFDGRNTEAFF
TRBJ2-2 TRBV5-1 - - TGCGCCAGCAGCTGGGCGGGCTCCAGTTCCACCGGGGAGCTGTTTTTT CASSWAGSSSTGELFF
TRBJ1-5 TRBV19 - - TGTGCCAGTAGTATCCTCCCGGGTAGCAATCAGCCCCAGCATTTT CASSILPGSNQPQHF
TRBJ2-7 TRBV27 few TRBD1 TGTGCCAGCAGTTTATCGGGGGTAACAGGGGGCTCCTACGAGCAGTACTTC CASSLSGVTGGSYEQYF
TRBJ2-2 TRBV24-1 - - TGTGCCACCAGTGGTCGAGGCTCCAGGGCGGCCGGGGAGCTGTTTTTT CATSGRGSRAAGELFF
TRBJ2-7 TRBV5-5 - - TGTGCCAGCAGCTTGGAGGTCCTACAGGACGCCTACGAGCAGTACTTC CASSLEVLQDAYEQYF
TRBJ2-1 TRBV24-1 - TRBD1 TGTGCCACCAGCCCCTTTGGAGACAGGGCCTACAATGAGCAGTTCTTC CATSPFGDRAYNEQFF
TRBJ2-1 TRBV10-2 once - TGCGCCAGCAGTGAGATGGCAGACTACAATGAGCAGTTCTTC CASSEMADYNEQFF
TRBJ1-1 TRBV28 - - TGTGCCAGCAGTTTATCACAGGGTGGGACTGAAGCTTTCTTT CASSLSQGGTEAFF
TRBJ1-1 TRBV6-6 - - TGTGCCAGCAGCCTCCTAGGATGGACTGAAGCTTTCTTT CASSLLGWTEAFF
TRBJ1-5 TRBV5-1 - - TGCGCCAGCAGTCAAGGGGGTAGCAATCAGCCCCAGCATTTT CASSQGGSNQPQHF
TRBJ1-1 TRBV6-5 - - TGTGCCAGCAGTTACACTGCGACAGCGAACACTGAAGCTTTCTTT CASSYTATANTEAFF
TRBJ2-3 TRBV6-4 - TRBD1 TGTGCCAGCACCCCGGAGTCGGGACAGGGTACAGATACGCAGTATTTT CASTPESGQGTDTQYF
TRBJ2-2 TRBV7-2 - - TGTGCCAGCAGCTCAACAGGGACCGGGGAGCTGTTTTTT CASSSTGTGELFF
TRBJ2-7 TRBV7-6 once TRBD1 TGTGCCAGCAGCTTAGGGCAGGGGGTAACCTACGAGCAGTACTTC CASSLGQGVTYEQYF
TRBJ1-4 TRBV18 - - TGTGCCAGCTCACCAGGCGGGAATGAAAAACTGTTTTTT CASSPGGNEKLFF
TRBJ2-5 TRBV5-4 - - TGTGCCAGCAGCTTCGGCGGGGCAGGACAAGAGACCCAGTACTTC CASSFGGAGQETQYF
TRBJ2-2 TRBV3-1/TRBV3-2 - TRBD2 TGTGCCAGCAGCCAAGTATTTGGGGGGGTCACCGGGGAGCTGTTTTTT CASSQVFGGVTGELFF
TRBJ1-4 TRBV28 few - TGTGCCAGCAGTTTCGGAGGGAGTAATGAAAAACTGTTTTTT CASSFGGSNEKLFF
TRBJ1-4 TRBV24-1 - - TGTGCCACCAGTGTCACTACAGGGACGAATGAAAAACTGTTTTTT CATSVTTGTNEKLFF
TRBJ2-7 TRBV4-1 - - TGCGCCAGCAGCCCACCTTGGGGAGGTTACGAGCAGTACTTC CASSPPWGGYEQYF
TRBJ1-1 TRBV7-8 - TRBD1 TGTGCCAGCAGCTTAGGGACAGGGGGCGCGAAATTTGATGGGTATGAAGCTTTCTTT CASSLGTGGAKFDGYEAFF
TRBJ2-2 TRBV5-1 - TRBD1 TGCGCCAGCAGCTTGGGAACAGGGGGCACCGGGGAGCTGTTTTTT CASSLGTGGTGELFF
TRBJ1-1 TRBV7-6 - - TGTGCCAGCAGCCGCGGGGGACTTATGAACACTGAAGCTTTCTTT CASSRGGLMNTEAFF
TRBJ1-1 TRBV19 - - TGTGCCAGTGCATTCACGGGGGTGACTGAAGCTTTCTTT CASAFTGVTEAFF
TRBJ1-2 TRBV5-6 - TRBD1 TGTGCCAGCAGCGTCGACAGGGGTGGCTACACCTTC CASSVDRGGYTF
TRBJ2-3 TRBV4-1 - TRBD2 TGCGCCAGCAGCCGGACTAGCGGGAGTGGGGATACGCAGTATTTT CASSRTSGSGDTQYF